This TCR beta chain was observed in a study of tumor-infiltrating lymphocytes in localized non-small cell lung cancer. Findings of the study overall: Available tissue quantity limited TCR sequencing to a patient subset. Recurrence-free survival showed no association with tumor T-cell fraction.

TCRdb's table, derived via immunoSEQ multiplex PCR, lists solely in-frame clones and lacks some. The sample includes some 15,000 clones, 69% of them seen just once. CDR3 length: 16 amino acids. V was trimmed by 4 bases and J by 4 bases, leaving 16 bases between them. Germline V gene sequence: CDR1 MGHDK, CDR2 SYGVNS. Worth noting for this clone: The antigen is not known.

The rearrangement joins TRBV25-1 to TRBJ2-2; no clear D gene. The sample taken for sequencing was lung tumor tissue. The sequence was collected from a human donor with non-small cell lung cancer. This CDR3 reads CASSAPGGRGTGELFF. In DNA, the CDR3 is TGTGCCAGCAGTGCCCCGGGCGGTCGAGGCACCGGGGAGCTGTTTTTT.